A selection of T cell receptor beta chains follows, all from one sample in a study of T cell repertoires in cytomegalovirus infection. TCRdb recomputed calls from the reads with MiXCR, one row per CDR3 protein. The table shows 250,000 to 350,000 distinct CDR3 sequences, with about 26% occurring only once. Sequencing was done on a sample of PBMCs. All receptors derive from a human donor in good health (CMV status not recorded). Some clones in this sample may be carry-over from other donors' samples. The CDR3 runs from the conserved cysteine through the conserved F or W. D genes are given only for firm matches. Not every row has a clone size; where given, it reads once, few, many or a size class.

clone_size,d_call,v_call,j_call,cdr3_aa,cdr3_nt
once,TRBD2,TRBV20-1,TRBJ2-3,CSAERLAGGPDTQYF,TGCAGTGCGGAGAGACTAGCGGGAGGACCAGATACGCAGTATTTT
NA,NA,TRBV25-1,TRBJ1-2,CASSGPGGYLGGYTF,TGTGCCAGCAGTGGCCCCGGAGGGTACCTGGGTGGCTACACCTTC
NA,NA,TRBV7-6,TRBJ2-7,CASSKIPGHLAEQYF,TGTGCCAGCAGCAAGATCCCCGGACACCTAGCCGAGCAGTACTTC
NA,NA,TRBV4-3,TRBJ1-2,CASSQVVKREVNYGYTF,TGCGCCAGCAGCCAAGTGGTGAAAAGAGAAGTTAACTATGGCTACACCTTC
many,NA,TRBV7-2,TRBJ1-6,CASSFTGSSYNSPLHF,TGTGCCAGCAGCTTTACGGGGAGCTCCTATAATTCACCCCTCCACTTT
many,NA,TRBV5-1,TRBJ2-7,CASSLAPGGSYEQYF,TGCGCCAGCAGCTTGGCACCGGGCGGATCCTACGAGCAGTACTTC
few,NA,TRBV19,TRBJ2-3,CASSPTTTSTDTQYF,TGTGCCAGTAGTCCCACAACCACTAGCACAGATACGCAGTATTTT
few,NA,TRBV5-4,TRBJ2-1,CASSPGVSYNEQFF,TGTGCCAGCAGCCCGGGAGTCTCCTACAATGAGCAGTTCTTC
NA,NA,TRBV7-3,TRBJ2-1,CASSEGGFDNEQFF,TGTGCCAGCAGCGAAGGGGGATTTGACAATGAGCAGTTCTTC
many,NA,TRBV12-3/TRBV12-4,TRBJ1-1,CASSLQGTGEAFF,TGTGCCAGCAGTTTACAGGGAACTGGTGAAGCTTTCTTT
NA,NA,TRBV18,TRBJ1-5,CASSPRRDVNQPQHF,TGTGCCAGCTCCCCCAGGAGGGACGTGAATCAGCCCCAGCATTTT
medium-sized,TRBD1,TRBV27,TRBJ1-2,CASSLQGGNYGYTF,TGTGCCAGCAGTTTACAGGGGGGCAACTATGGCTACACCTTC
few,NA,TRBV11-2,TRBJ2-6,CASSPGFSGANVLTF,TGTGCCAGCAGCCCTGGGTTCTCTGGGGCCAACGTCCTGACTTTC
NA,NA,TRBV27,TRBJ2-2,CASRTDNTGELFF,TGTGCCAGCAGGACAGATAACACCGGGGAGCTGTTTTTT
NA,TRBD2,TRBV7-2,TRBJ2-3,CASSQSGRDTDTQYF,TGTGCCAGCAGCCAGAGCGGGAGGGACACAGATACGCAGTATTTT
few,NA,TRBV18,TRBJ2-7,CASSPQGGGSYEQYF,TGTGCCAGCTCCCCTCAGGGGGGAGGCTCCTACGAGCAGTACTTC
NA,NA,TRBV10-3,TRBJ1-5,CAISEGVSNQPQHF,TGTGCCATCAGTGAGGGAGTTAGCAATCAGCCCCAGCATTTT
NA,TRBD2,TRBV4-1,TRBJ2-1,CASSQVGGGRSNNEQFF,TGCGCCAGCAGCCAAGTGGGGGGCGGGAGGTCGAACAATGAGCAGTTCTTC
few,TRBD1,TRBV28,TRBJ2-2,CASRPTTGGPGELFF,TGTGCCAGCAGACCCACGACAGGGGGCCCCGGGGAGCTGTTTTTT
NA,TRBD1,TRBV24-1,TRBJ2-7,CATSGSGTGGLQYF,TGTGCCACCAGTGGGTCCGGGACAGGGGGTTTGCAGTACTTC
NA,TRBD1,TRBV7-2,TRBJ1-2,CASSLGDRLGYTF,TGTGCCAGCAGCTTAGGGGACAGATTAGGCTACACCTTC
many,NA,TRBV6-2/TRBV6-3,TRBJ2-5,CASSYRANPETQYF,TGTGCCAGCAGTTACCGGGCCAACCCAGAGACCCAGTACTTC
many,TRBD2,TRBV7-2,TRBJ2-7,CASSIAGGLYYEQYF,TGTGCCAGCAGCATAGCGGGAGGACTTTACTACGAGCAGTACTTC
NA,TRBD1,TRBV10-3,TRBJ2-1,CAISGTGVMNEQFF,TGTGCCATCAGTGGGACAGGGGTGATGAATGAGCAGTTCTTC
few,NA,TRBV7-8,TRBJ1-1,CASSSYEGLGTEAFF,TGTGCCAGCAGCTCGTACGAAGGATTAGGCACTGAAGCTTTCTTT
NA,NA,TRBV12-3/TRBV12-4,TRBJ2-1,CASSLGIGVENEQFF,TGTGCCAGCAGTTTAGGCATAGGGGTAGAAAATGAGCAGTTCTTC
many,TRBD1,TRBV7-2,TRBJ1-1,CASSLTGIHTEAFF,TGTGCCAGCAGCTTGACAGGGATTCACACTGAAGCTTTCTTT
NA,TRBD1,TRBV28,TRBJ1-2,CASSHLSLDRGQVGYTF,TGTGCCAGCAGTCATTTATCCCTTGACAGGGGGCAGGTCGGCTACACCTTC
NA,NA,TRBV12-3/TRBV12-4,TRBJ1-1,CASSKTGLGNTEAFF,TGTGCCAGCAGTAAAACAGGGCTGGGGAACACTGAAGCTTTCTTT
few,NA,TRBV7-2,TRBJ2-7,CASSYRAGDSYEQYF,TGTGCCAGCAGCTATCGGGCAGGCGATAGTTACGAGCAGTACTTC
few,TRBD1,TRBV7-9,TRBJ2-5,CASSLGQVEGETQYF,TGTGCCAGCAGCCTGGGACAGGTCGAGGGGGAGACCCAGTACTTC
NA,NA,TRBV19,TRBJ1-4,CASKFIGTNEKLFF,TGTGCCAGTAAATTTATCGGAACTAATGAAAAACTGTTTTTT
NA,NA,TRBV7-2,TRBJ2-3,CASSLAGGGLSTDTQYF,TGTGCCAGCAGCTTAGCGGGTGGGGGATTAAGTACAGATACGCAGTATTTT
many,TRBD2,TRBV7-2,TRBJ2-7,CASSHGTSGTTYEQYF,TGTGCCAGCAGCCATGGGACTAGCGGGACAACTTACGAGCAGTACTTC
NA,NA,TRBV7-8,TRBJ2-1,CASSGQGRGQFF,TGTGCCAGCAGCGGCCAGGGTCGGGGGCAGTTCTTC
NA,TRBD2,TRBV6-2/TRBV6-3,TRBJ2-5,CASSSGLAAGETQYF,TGTGCCAGCAGTTCTGGACTAGCGGCCGGAGAGACCCAGTACTTC
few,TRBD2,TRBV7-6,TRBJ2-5,CASSPLAGGSETQYF,TGTGCCAGCAGCCCCCTAGCGGGAGGGAGTGAGACCCAGTACTTC
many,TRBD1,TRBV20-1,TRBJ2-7,CSAGDRASGSYEQYF,TGCAGTGCTGGGGACAGGGCAAGCGGCTCCTACGAGCAGTACTTC
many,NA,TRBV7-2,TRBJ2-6,CASSWVGSGANVLTF,TGTGCCAGCAGCTGGGTTGGCTCTGGGGCCAACGTCCTGACTTTC
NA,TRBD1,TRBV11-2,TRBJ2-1,CASSSTGSYNEQFF,TGTGCCAGCAGCTCGACAGGGTCCTACAATGAGCAGTTCTTC
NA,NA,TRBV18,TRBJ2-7,CASSPTDIQFYEQYF,TGTGCCAGCTCTCCGACAGATATACAATTCTACGAGCAGTACTTC
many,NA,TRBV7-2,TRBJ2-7,CASSWYGDSYEQYF,TGTGCCAGCAGCTGGTACGGGGACTCCTACGAGCAGTACTTC
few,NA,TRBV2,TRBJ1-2,CASSEEALGYGYTF,TGTGCCAGCAGTGAAGAGGCTTTAGGTTATGGCTACACCTTC
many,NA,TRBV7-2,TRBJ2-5,CASSLSFGEGTQYF,TGTGCCAGCAGCTTAAGTTTTGGCGAGGGGACCCAGTACTTC
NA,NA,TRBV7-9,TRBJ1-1,CASSFAETEAFF,TGTGCCAGCAGTTTCGCCGAGACTGAAGCTTTCTTT
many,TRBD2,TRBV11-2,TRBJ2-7,CASSLRREVSYEQYF,TGTGCCAGCAGCCTAAGGCGGGAGGTATCCTACGAGCAGTACTTC
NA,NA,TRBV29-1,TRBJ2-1,CSVGLQDYNEQFF,TGCAGCGTTGGATTACAGGACTACAATGAGCAGTTCTTC
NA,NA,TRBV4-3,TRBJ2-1,CASSQSDRSYNEQFF,TGCGCCAGCAGCCAGTCCGACAGGAGTTACAATGAGCAGTTCTTC
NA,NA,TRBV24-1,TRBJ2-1,CATSDLQGGTYNEQFF,TGTGCCACCAGTGATTTGCAGGGGGGAACCTACAATGAGCAGTTCTTC
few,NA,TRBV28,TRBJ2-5,CASSPLPTGNMETQYF,TGTGCCAGCAGTCCTTTGCCAACGGGGAATATGGAGACCCAGTACTTC
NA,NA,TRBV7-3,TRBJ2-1,CASSHAARGSNEQFF,TGTGCCAGCAGCCACGCCGCGAGAGGGTCCAATGAGCAGTTCTTC
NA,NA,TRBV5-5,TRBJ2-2,CASSSELPDTGELFF,TGTGCCAGCAGCTCGGAGCTCCCTGACACGGGGGAGCTGTTTTTT